These T cell receptor beta chains were read from a single sample in a study of control samples from healthy donors and cancer patients. Data came from immunoSEQ multiplex PCR; TCRdb stores just in-frame clones and leaves some out. The sample shows around 94,000 clones, 86% of them seen only once. Sequencing was done on a sample of blood. Source of these receptors: a woman in her 50s in good health. Each CDR3 is given with its conserved first and last residue. D genes are given only for firm matches.

j_call v_call d_call cdr3_aa
TRBJ1-1 TRBV6-4 . CASSEGGGSSTEAFF
TRBJ2-5 TRBV11-1 . CASSLFTAQETQYF
TRBJ1-1 TRBV7-2 . CASSRRLTGYTEAFF
TRBJ1-2 TRBV6-5 . CASRRGEEYGYTF
TRBJ2-7 TRBV7-9 TRBD1 CASSWGQGEQYF
TRBJ2-7 TRBV6-5 . CASRDLEQYF
TRBJ1-1 TRBV6-5 . CASRPRGTNTEAFF
TRBJ1-1 TRBV29-1 TRBD1 CSADRGTEAFF
TRBJ2-1 TRBV7-2 . CASSLDPGSYNEQFF
TRBJ1-1 TRBV2 . CASSPGLLIGAFF
TRBJ1-6 TRBV28 TRBD1 CASSGPGQGYSPLHF
TRBJ2-7 TRBV3-1/TRBV3-2 . CASSQDPRTSYEQYF
TRBJ1-3 TRBV5-1 . CASSLETGSQGNTIYF
TRBJ1-6 TRBV5-1 TRBD1 CASSVGQGRSYNSPLHF
TRBJ1-5 TRBV15 . CATSNGPNQPQHF